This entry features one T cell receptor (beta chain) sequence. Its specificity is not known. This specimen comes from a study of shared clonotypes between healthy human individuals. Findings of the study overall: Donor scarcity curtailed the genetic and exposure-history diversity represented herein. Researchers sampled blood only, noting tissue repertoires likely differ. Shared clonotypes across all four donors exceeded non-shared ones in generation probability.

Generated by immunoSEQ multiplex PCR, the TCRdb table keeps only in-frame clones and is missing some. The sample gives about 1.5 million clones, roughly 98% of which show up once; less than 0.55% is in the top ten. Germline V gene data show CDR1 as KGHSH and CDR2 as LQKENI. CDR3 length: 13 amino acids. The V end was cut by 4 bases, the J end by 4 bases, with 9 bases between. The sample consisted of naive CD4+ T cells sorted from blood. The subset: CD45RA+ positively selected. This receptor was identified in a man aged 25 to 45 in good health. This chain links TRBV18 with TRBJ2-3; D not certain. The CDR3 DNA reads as TGTGCCAGCTCACAGGCCATTTCAGATACGCAGTATTTT. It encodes CASSQAISDTQYF.